This T cell receptor (beta chain) was recovered during a study of blood T cell repertoires in COVID-19 (dated by TCRdb to 2020 to 2021). Regarding the complete study: Samples from collaborators originated in the United States, Italy and Spain and spanned both the acute and convalescent phases of COVID-19. The prospective study material was composed of cDNA or gDNA derived from T cells, B-cell-depleted T cells, or PBMCs. Deeply sampled blood TCRbeta repertoires from subjects exposed to, actively infected with, or recovered from COVID-19 were included in the dataset. The repertoires were made available in a free public database intended to serve as a resource for research on the immune response to SARS-CoV-2. The samples were drawn from two sources: the first 160 participants of the ongoing ImmuneRACE study, and 950 to 1,500 subjects contributed by 6 global collaborators. The sample metadata nearly always contained a de-identified subject ID, COVID-19 status, age in years and sex. Where HLA class I and class II types were available, the types were taken from metadata supplied by the sample provider, not from assay-based typing.

Participants in the prospective study were aged roughly 18 to 89 years, lived in some 24 United States geographic areas, and enrolled through a virtual design. To assign participants to cohorts, the prospective study relied on clinical history that participants themselves reported in a screening survey and a study questionnaire. Recovered participants in ImmuneRACE Cohort 3 were defined as having two consecutive negative NP/OP PCR tests, clearance from a healthcare professional, or resolution of symptoms. Mobile phlebotomists in the prospective study collected whole blood, serum and a nasopharyngeal or oropharyngeal swab from every participant. Additional blood draws and questionnaires over a 2-month period could optionally be provided by prospective study participants. Before DNA extraction, prospective study blood samples were shipped either frozen or at room temperature. CDR1 is given as LGHNA and CDR2 as YSLEER, both from the germline V gene. The cysteine opens and the phenylalanine closes a CDR3 of 14 amino acids. Kept here is only the CDR3 DNA, which spans 42 bases and is read in frame from base 1. Unmatched junction bases come to 2, with V trimmed by 2 bases and J by 2 bases.

The immunoSEQ Assay, a bias-controlled multiplex PCR, was used to amplify TCRbeta CDR3 regions from genomic DNA. Per the original workflow: Nucleated cell counts per sample were estimated from amplification of reference gene primers within the assay. Sequence reads were collapsed and filtered to measure the absolute abundance of every unique TCRbeta CDR3 rearrangement. For each sample, productive Simpson clonality was calculated as the square root of Simpson's diversity index across productive rearrangements. As stored in TCRdb, this immuneACCESS dataset retains in-frame rearrangements with V and J assigned. A fraction of the clones does not appear; measured against another copy, unresolved V genes explain less than half of the discrepancy, and the remainder lacks a known reason. D and trimming come from the DNA, and the V and J calls and clone size come from that table. The sample yields around 140,000 clones; 86% were counted once. The ten largest clonotypes hold around 4.5% of the sample.

This clone was observed once. No antigen is known for it. No quality values exist for individual bases; no much larger clone is one base distant. General study outcomes and caveats: The amount of clinical and demographic metadata varied by source and participant and was provided uncurated.

The sequenced sample was PBMCs or T cells enriched from blood (not recorded which). This chain is built from TRBV4-3 and TRBJ2-7; a stretch of 8 junction bases matches TRBD1. The clonotype comes from a man aged 45-65 years who had recovered from COVID-19. The DNA is as follows: TGCGCCAGCAGCCAACCGGGACAGGCCTACGAGCAGTACTTC. This gives the protein CASSQPGQAYEQYF.